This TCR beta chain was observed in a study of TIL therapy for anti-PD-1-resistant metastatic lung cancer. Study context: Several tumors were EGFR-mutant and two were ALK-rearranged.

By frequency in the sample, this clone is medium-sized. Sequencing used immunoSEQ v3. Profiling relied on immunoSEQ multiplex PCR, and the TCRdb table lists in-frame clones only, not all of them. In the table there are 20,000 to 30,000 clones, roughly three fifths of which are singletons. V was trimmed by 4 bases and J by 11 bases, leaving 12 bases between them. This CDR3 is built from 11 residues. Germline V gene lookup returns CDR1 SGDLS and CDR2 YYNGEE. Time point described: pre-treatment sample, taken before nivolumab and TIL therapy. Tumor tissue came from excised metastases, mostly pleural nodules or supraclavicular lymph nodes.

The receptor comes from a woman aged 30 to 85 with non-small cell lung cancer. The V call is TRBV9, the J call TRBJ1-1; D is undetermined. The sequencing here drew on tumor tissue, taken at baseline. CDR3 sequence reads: CASSPRRAAFF. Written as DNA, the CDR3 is TGTGCCAGCAGCCCCAGGAGGGCGGCTTTCTTT.